This T cell receptor beta chain was observed in a study of cytomegalovirus exposure and HLA in healthy donors (dated by TCRdb to about 2017). Describing the broader study: An earlier analysis of several hundred of the donors reported approximately 300 Gb of sequence data and 100 million to 120 million unique TCR beta sequences obtained from some 170 million T cells. Approximately 310 gigabases of sequencing data and roughly 90 million unique TCR sequences were included in an early release covering around 600 HLA-typed donors. The genetic ancestry cluster associated with self-reported Caucasian donors included 81% of the roughly 380 genotyped donors. The study aimed to test whether signatures of past pathogen exposure could be identified by cataloging public T cell receptors. The study used immunosequencing to profile the T cell repertoires of hundreds of subjects and linked those repertoires to cytomegalovirus serostatus. Besides the first cohort of hundreds of subjects, a separate validation cohort made up of 90 to 150 different subjects was used. To predict cytomegalovirus infection status, the study brought together high-throughput TCR immunosequencing, statistical association of individual TCRs with disease status, and machine learning. In a later analysis, previously published TCR beta repertoires from several hundred donors were re-analyzed and high-resolution HLA genotyping was added so that TCR occurrence patterns could be studied. Rather than drawing on any new phenotypic data, the later analysis identified candidate immune exposures from TCR beta sequences and the way those sequences occurred across donors. To decide whether each TCR beta V gene segment behaved as functional or pseudogenic, an earlier analysis of some 600 of the donors relied on high-throughput TCR beta sequencing. Donor age, sex, ethnicity and CMV serostatus were collected together with the repertoire data. A later genetic analysis used genome-wide SNP genotypes for about 65% of the roughly 670 donors, treating that subset as a discovery cohort. Every repertoire in the discovery cohort had been generated on one and the same sequencing platform. Class I and class II HLA loci were covered by the typing at four-digit resolution. Typing coverage varied by locus: 629-630 donors for A, B, C, DRB1 and DQB1; approximately 500 for DQA1; 606 for DPA1; approximately 470 for DPB1. Because of strong linkage in the cohort, five DR-DQ haplotypes were treated as single units for association and clustering. Among about 410 genotyped donors of the cohort, an average of around 240,000 unique TCR beta nucleotide sequences was sequenced per donor, of which roughly 17% were non-productive. The paper as a whole reports these results and caveats: Immune exposure information for the cohort was limited to CMV serostatus. Because counts were too low, 15 to 20 rarely observed V segments, including chromosome 9 orphons, were excluded from the earlier analysis of around 640 of the donors. In vitro tests confirmed that a few of the cytomegalovirus-associated TCR beta chains recognize cytomegalovirus antigens. V-gene and J-gene trimming of TCR beta chains was associated with a missense DCLRE1C variant in a later genetic analysis, and the association was replicated in an independent cohort. Strong co-occurrence of HLA alleles, especially DR and DQ, made assigning TCR associations to individual alleles difficult. In this cohort, only TCR beta chains were sequenced, and detectable features were limited by the absence of alpha or paired-chain data. A later analysis associated some 17,000 TCR beta sequences with specific HLA alleles at a false discovery rate of 0.05. In the study, approximately 160 TCR beta chains were listed as associated with cytomegalovirus. Because HLA typing was missing for some donors at each locus, association tests included only the typed subset. Some IMGT-functional V segments, including TRBV6-2 and TRBV6-3, could not be told apart with the 87-base-pair reads, so those segments were excluded. Correlated functional status among segregating V segments might be attributable to linkage disequilibrium, but an unknown experimental factor could not be ruled out. According to a later analysis, most CMV-associated TCR beta chains appeared to be HLA-restricted, and the HLA associations seemed to be driven largely by CMV exposure. Several of the top co-occurrence clusters appeared to be linked to parvovirus B19, influenza, CMV and Epstein-Barr virus, according to a later analysis. In a later analysis, HLA-associated TCR beta chains showed more clonal expansion and lower generation probabilities than non-associated chains that were equally common. According to a later genetic analysis, donors in an Asian-associated ancestry cluster had fewer N-insertions in productive TCRs than the roughly 700-donor mean. A cluster of highly shared sequence variants was judged likely to represent a technical artifact of the sequencing pipeline. A later analysis found that TCR association rates varied across HLA loci, with DRB1 alleles showing the most associated TCRs and HLA-C alleles the fewest. A further reported finding was that TCR beta sequences accurately predicted the HLA-A and HLA-B alleles for most subjects in the first cohort. Sequencing depth was assumed to be roughly uniform across donors in the presence/absence analyses, though that assumption may not hold. Most TCR sequences were seen in very few donors, while some public TCRs were found in many individuals. In an earlier analysis of around 600 of the donors, most TCR beta V segments appeared in productive rearrangements about 87% or about 30% of the time, broadly matching IMGT annotations. It was suggested by the authors that the approach could potentially be generalized to other disease states and immunological phenotypes. The classifier was reported to diagnose cytomegalovirus status with high specificity and sensitivity in both the original and validation cohorts.

The cohort comprised under 700 healthy bone marrow donors. At the time of sampling, every cohort member was nominally healthy, though immune exposures that went unrecorded were likely present. The donor was CMV seronegative and belonged to the group of 380 or so seronegative cohort members. Every donor gave a peripheral blood sample, and the peripheral blood mononuclear cells from that sample were used for TCR beta sequencing. Genomic DNA was extracted from the blood cell samples with the Qiagen DNeasy Blood Extraction Kit. Library generation was performed with the immunoSEQ multiplex PCR assay. For the multiplex PCR, a mixture combining 60 forward primers for TCR Vbeta segments and 13 reverse primers for TCR Jbeta segments was used. The CDR3 region of rearranged TCR beta genes was amplified from genomic DNA by a multiplex PCR assay. The amplified TCR beta libraries were sequenced on the Illumina HiSeq System as 87-base-pair reads. The study's own analysis went as follows. A later analysis counted tens of millions of unique TCR beta chains across the 600 to 850 repertoires, and 9.5 million to 11 million of these chains were shared by at least two donors. Raw reads were error-corrected and collapsed into unique sequences with a nearest-neighbor algorithm that merged closely related sequences to remove PCR and sequencing errors. To assign V, D and J gene segments, CDR3 sequences were aligned to IMGT reference sequences. For a sequence to be retained, at least a six-nucleotide match to both a V gene segment and a J gene segment was required. A rearrangement was called productive if the CDR3 had no stop codons and remained in frame with V and J, and every other rearrangement was called non-productive. Following IMGT convention, CDR3 was defined as the stretch from the second conserved V-encoded cysteine up to the conserved J-encoded phenylalanine. Sequences without an unambiguous match to a single V gene segment were excluded from the earlier analysis of a few hundred of the donors. An earlier analysis of a few hundred of the donors classified V segments as functional when productive rearrangements were above 56.7% and as segregating when the standard deviation between donors was above 5%. A statistical classification framework was built for diagnosing cytomegalovirus status from the catalog of TCR beta chain sequences. In a later analysis, V and J genes were assigned by comparing TCR nucleotide sequences against IMGT/GENE-DB human TR gene sequences. In a later analysis, CDR3 sequences and most-parsimonious VDJ recombination scenarios were assigned using the TCRdist pipeline. A later analysis defined each TCR beta chain by its CDR3 amino acid sequence plus V-gene family, and excluded reads lacking a unique V-gene family. In a later analysis, 450 to 600 highly shared, low-generation-probability nucleotide sequences were removed to address suspected cross-contamination and a sequencing artifact. A later analysis calculated a clonal expansion index for each public chain from normalized within-repertoire ranks of inferred template counts. Generation probabilities in a later analysis came from a VDJ recombination model fitted to out-of-frame rearrangements, and those results were checked against IGoR. Hypergeometric tests were used in a later analysis to score TCR-TCR, TCR-HLA and TCR-CMV co-occurrence, with a repertoire-size bias correction applied to the TCR pairs. In a later analysis, false discovery rates were estimated by permuting HLA or CMV assignments 20 times. In a later analysis, co-occurring TCRs were grouped with DBSCAN, and TCRdist sequence similarity was added when clustering was performed within HLA-allele-positive subsets. Co-occurrence clustering excluded repertoires with fewer than 30,000 or more than 120,000 public chains, plus five with anomalous nucleotide sharing. TCRdb mirrors the immuneACCESS table, restricted to in-frame sequences. Some clones are absent from its copies; in checked studies, under half trace to an unresolved V gene, and the reason for the others is unknown. From that table come the V and J calls and clone size; the DNA was used to work out D and trimming. Counted in this sample were hundreds of thousands of clones; just under 85% of them appeared once. Approximately 0.5% of the sample lies in the top ten.

CDR1 and CDR2, looked up from the germline V gene, are SGHRS and YFSETQ. The CDR3 has 14 amino acids, counting the end cysteine and phenylalanine. Of the read, only the CDR3 DNA is kept; its 42 bases are in frame from base 1. The germline V and J ends show losses of 3 bases and 7 bases respectively, and no gene match explains 7 bases of the junction. Concerning this clone: Its target antigen remains unknown. Per-nucleotide qualities are absent, and no much larger clonotype sits a single base away.

Sequencing input: PBMCs. This clonotype was obtained from a woman in her forties in good health and CMV-seronegative. Recombination connected TRBV5-1 to TRBJ1-2; TRBD1 agrees with 9 junctional bases. The CDR3 amino acid sequence is: CASSSGDRVAGYTF. DNA sequence: TGCGCCAGCAGCTCGGGGGACAGGGTGGCTGGCTACACCTTC. Outside the CDR3, residues come from the reference TRBV5-1 and TRBJ1-2 proteins, so the full variable domain is: KAGVTQTPRYLIKTRGQQVTLSCSPISGHRSVSWYQQTPGQGLQFLFEYFSETQRNKGNFPGRFSGRQFSNSRSEMNVSTLELGDSALYLCASSSGDRVAGYTFGSGTRLTVV.